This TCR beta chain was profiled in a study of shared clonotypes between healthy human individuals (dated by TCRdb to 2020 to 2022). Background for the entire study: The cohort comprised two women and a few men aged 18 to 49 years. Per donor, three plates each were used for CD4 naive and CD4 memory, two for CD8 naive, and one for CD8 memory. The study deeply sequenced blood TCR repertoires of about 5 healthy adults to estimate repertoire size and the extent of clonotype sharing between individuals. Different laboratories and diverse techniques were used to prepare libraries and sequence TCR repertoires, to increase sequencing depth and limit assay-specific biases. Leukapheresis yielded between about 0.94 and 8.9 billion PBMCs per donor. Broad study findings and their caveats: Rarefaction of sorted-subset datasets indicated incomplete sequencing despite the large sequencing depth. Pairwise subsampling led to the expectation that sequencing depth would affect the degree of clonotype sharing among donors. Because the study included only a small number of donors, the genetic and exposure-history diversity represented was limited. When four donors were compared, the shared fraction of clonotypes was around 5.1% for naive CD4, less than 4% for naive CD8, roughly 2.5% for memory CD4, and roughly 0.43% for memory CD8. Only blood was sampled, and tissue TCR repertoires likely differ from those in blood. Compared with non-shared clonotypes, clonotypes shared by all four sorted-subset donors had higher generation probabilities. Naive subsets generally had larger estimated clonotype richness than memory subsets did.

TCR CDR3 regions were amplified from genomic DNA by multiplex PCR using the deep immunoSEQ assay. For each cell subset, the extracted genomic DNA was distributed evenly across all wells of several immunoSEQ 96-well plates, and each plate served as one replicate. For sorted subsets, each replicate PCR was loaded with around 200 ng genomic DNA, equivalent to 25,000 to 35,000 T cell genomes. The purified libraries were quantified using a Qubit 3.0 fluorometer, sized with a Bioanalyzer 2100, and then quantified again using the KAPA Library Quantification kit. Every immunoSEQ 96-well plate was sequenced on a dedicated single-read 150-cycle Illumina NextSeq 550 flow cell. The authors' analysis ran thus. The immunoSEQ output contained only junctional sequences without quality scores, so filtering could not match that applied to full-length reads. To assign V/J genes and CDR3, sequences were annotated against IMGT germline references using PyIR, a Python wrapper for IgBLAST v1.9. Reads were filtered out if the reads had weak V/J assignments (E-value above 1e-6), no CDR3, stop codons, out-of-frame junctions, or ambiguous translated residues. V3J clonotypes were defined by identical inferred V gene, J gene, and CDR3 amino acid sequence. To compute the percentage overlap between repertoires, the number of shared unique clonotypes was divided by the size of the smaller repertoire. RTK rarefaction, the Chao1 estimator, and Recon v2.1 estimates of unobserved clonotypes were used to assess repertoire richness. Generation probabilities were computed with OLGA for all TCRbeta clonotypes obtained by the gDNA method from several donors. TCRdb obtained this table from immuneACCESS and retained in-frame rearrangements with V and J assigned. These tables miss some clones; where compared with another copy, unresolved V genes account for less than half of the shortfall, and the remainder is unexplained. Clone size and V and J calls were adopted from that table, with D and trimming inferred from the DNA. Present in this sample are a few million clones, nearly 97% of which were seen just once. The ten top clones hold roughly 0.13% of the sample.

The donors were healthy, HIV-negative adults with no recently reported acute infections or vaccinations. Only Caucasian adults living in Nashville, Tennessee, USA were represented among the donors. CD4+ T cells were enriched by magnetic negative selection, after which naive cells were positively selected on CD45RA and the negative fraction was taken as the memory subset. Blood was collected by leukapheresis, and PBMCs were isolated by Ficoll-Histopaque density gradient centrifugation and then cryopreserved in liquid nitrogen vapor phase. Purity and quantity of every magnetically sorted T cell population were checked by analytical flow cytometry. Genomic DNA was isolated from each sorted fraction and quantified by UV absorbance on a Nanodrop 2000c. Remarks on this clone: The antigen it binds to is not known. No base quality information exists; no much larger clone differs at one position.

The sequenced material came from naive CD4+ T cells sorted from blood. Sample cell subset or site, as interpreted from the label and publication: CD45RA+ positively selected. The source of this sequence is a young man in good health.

In nucleotides, the sequence is TGTGCCATCAGTGAGTCTCAGGGAGCACTCCGGGATACGCAGTATTTT. This codes for CAISESQGALRDTQYF. The chain is encoded by TRBV10-3 joined to TRBJ2-3; the D gene could be either TRBD1 or TRBD2, each agreeing at 5 bases. There are 16 amino acids in the CDR3, from cysteine to phenylalanine inclusive. Kept here is only the CDR3 DNA, which spans 48 bases and is read in frame from base 1. V loses 0 bases, J loses 6 bases, and the germline ends lie 16 bases apart. For CDR1 and CDR2, the germline V gene lists ENHRY and SYGVKD.